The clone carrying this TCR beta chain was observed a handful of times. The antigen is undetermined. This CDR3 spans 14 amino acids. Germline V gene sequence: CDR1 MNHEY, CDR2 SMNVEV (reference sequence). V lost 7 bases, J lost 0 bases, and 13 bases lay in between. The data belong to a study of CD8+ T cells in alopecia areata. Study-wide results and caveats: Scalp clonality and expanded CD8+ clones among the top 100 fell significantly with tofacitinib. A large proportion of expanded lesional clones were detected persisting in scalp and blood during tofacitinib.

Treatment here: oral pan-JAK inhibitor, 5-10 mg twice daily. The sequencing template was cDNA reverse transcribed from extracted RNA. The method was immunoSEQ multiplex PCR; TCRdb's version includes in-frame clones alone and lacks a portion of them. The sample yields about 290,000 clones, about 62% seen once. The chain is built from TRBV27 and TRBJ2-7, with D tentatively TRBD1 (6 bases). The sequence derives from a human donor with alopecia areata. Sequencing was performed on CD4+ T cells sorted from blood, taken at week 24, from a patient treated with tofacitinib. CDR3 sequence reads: CASTTDRNSYEQYF. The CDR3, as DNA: TGTGCCAGCACAACAGACAGGAACTCCTACGAGCAGTACTTC.